This is a list of T cell receptor beta chains from one sample in a study of molecular identifiers for immune sequencing clone quantification. A single record per CDR3 protein comes from TCRdb applying MiXCR to the PCR reads. The sample gives some 590,000 distinct CDR3 sequences, roughly 25% of which show up once; 0.6% to 0.9% is in the top ten. The sequenced sample was naive CD8+ T cells from blood, with Jurkat cell RNA spiked in. The receptor source for this set is a human donor in good health. Some libraries in this study had Jurkat cell RNA spiked in. Each CDR3 is given with its conserved first and last residue. The D gene is left open where the match is weak. Rows may omit the clone size; those that give it use once, few, many or a size class.

>-|TRBV7-2|TRBJ2-3|few|17
CASSLARAGRKLDTQYF
TGTGCCAGCAGCTTAGCGAGGGCAGGGAGAAAGTTGGATACGCAGTATTTT
>TRBD2|TRBV7-6|TRBJ2-7|-|15
CASSLGAGGVNEQYF
TGTGCCAGCAGCTTAGGGGCGGGGGGCGTCAACGAGCAGTACTTC
>TRBD1|TRBV20-1|TRBJ2-6|many|19
CSARDLYGTGTSGANVLTF
TGCAGTGCTAGAGATCTTTATGGGACAGGGACTTCTGGGGCCAACGTCCTGACTTTC
>-|TRBV25-1|TRBJ2-7|many|12
CASSAPCCTQYF
TGTGCCAGCAGTGCCCCCTGCTGTACGCAGTACTTC
>-|TRBV11-2|TRBJ2-7|-|15
CASSLDRTISYEQYF
TGTGCCAGCAGCTTAGACCGGACGATCTCCTACGAGCAGTACTTC
>TRBD1|TRBV7-9|TRBJ1-4|-|19
CASSLGPGQGAGDNEKLFF
TGTGCCAGCAGCTTAGGACCGGGACAGGGGGCGGGAGATAATGAAAAACTGTTTTTT
>-|TRBV27|TRBJ2-7|-|15
CASSLGTQGLNEQYF
TGTGCCAGCAGTTTAGGGACACAAGGTCTTAACGAGCAGTACTTC
>TRBD2|TRBV4-1|TRBJ2-1|-|16
CASSQDAGGPYNEQFF
TGCGCCAGCAGCCAAGATGCGGGGGGACCATACAATGAGCAGTTCTTC
>-|TRBV10-2|TRBJ2-2|many|12
CASRLAPGELFF
TGCGCCAGCAGGCTAGCGCCCGGGGAGCTGTTTTTT
>TRBD2|TRBV4-1|TRBJ2-7|-|16
CASSQDVREAGYEQYF
TGCGCCAGCAGCCAAGATGTGCGGGAGGCCGGGTACGAGCAGTACTTC
>-|TRBV15|TRBJ1-1|many|13
CATSRDRRAEAFF
TGTGCCACCAGCAGAGACCGCAGAGCAGAGGCTTTCTTT
>-|TRBV4-3|TRBJ1-2|many|13
CASSQDTGSGYTF
TGCGCCAGCAGCCAAGATACCGGGTCCGGCTACACCTTC
>-|TRBV20-1|TRBJ2-7|-|11
CRARHGYEQYF
TGCAGGGCTAGACACGGCTACGAGCAGTACTTC
>-|TRBV4-1|TRBJ2-7|-|14
CASSQEHSSYEQYF
TGCGCCAGCAGCCAAGAGCACAGCTCCTACGAGCAGTACTTC
>-|TRBV6-6|TRBJ1-5|many|16
CASSLSGQFSNQPQHF
TGTGCCAGCAGTCTAAGCGGACAGTTCTCTAATCAGCCCCAGCATTTT
>-|TRBV24-1|TRBJ1-5|-|13
CATSKGSNQPQHF
TGTGCCACCAGTAAGGGTAGCAATCAGCCCCAGCATTTT
>-|TRBV4-1|TRBJ2-1|-|17
CASSHPPLVRDYNEQFF
TGCGCCAGCAGCCATCCCCCTTTGGTCAGGGACTACAATGAGCAGTTCTTC
>TRBD2|TRBV19|TRBJ2-1|many|13
CASSIGGGNEQFF
TGTGCCAGTAGTATAGGGGGAGGGAATGAGCAGTTCTTC
>-|TRBV30|TRBJ2-1|many|15
CAWSIIAPNYNEQFF
TGTGCCTGGAGTATAATAGCCCCGAATTACAATGAGCAGTTCTTC
>-|TRBV4-3|TRBJ1-1|many|13
CASSQVGVTEAFF
TGCGCCAGCAGCCAAGTTGGGGTTACTGAAGCTTTCTTT
>TRBD1|TRBV24-1|TRBJ2-7|-|12
CAVGTGGYEQYF
TGTGCCGTGGGGACAGGGGGCTACGAGCAGTACTTC
>-|TRBV28|TRBJ2-6|-|16
CASSPIGETGANVLTF
TGTGCCAGCAGCCCTATTGGGGAAACTGGGGCCAACGTCCTGACTTTC
>-|TRBV27|TRBJ2-3|many|14
CASSLSEGADTQYF
TGTGCCAGCAGTTTATCCGAGGGCGCAGATACGCAGTATTTT
>-|TRBV7-2|TRBJ2-7|many|15
CASSRSSIFSYEQYF
TGTGCCAGCAGCAGAAGTTCCATTTTCTCCTACGAGCAGTACTTC
>-|TRBV19|TRBJ2-3|few|16
CASSIVVGGSPDTQYF
TGTGCCAGTAGTATAGTTGTGGGAGGATCACCAGATACGCAGTATTTT
>TRBD1|TRBV5-4|TRBJ1-5|few|16
CASSHEGQHSNQPQHF
TGTGCCAGCAGCCATGAGGGACAGCATAGCAATCAGCCCCAGCATTTT
>TRBD1|TRBV12-3/TRBV12-4|TRBJ2-4|many|19
CASSSGTADPTLAKNIQYF
TGTGCCAGCAGTTCGGGGACAGCCGACCCCACGTTAGCCAAAAACATTCAGTACTTC
>-|TRBV9|TRBJ1-2|-|14
CASNPTGTDYGYTF
TGTGCCAGCAACCCTACCGGGACGGACTATGGCTACACCTTC
>-|TRBV6-2/TRBV6-3|TRBJ2-7|few|13
CASSYSEFYEQYF
TGTGCCAGCAGTTACTCCGAGTTCTACGAGCAGTACTTC
>TRBD2|TRBV9|TRBJ2-3|-|15
CASGGLAGVADTQYF
TGTGCCAGCGGTGGACTAGCGGGAGTTGCAGATACGCAGTATTTT
>-|TRBV4-1|TRBJ1-6|-|16
CASRPTESSYNSPLHF
TGCGCCAGCAGACCTACAGAGAGCTCCTATAATTCACCCCTCCACTTT
>TRBD2|TRBV12-3/TRBV12-4|TRBJ2-2|many|15
CASSLGGTHTGELFF
TGTGCCAGCAGTTTGGGAGGGACTCACACCGGGGAGCTGTTTTTT
>TRBD1|TRBV30|TRBJ1-2|many|15
CAWTRDRGRAYGYTF
TGTGCCTGGACCCGAGACAGGGGGCGCGCCTATGGCTACACCTTC
>TRBD1|TRBV12-3/TRBV12-4|TRBJ1-5|-|16
CASSLEGAGDNQPQHF
TGTGCCAGCAGCCTAGAGGGGGCAGGAGACAATCAGCCCCAGCATTTT
>-|TRBV3-1|TRBJ2-1|-|15
CASGQVTGLHNEQFF
TGTGCCAGCGGCCAAGTTACGGGACTCCACAATGAGCAGTTCTTC
>-|TRBV7-2|TRBJ1-5|-|13
CASSLGSNPPPHF
TGTGCCAGCAGCTTAGGCAGCAATCCGCCCCCGCATTTT
>-|TRBV7-2|TRBJ1-1|many|12
CASSLVGGEAFF
TGTGCCAGCAGCTTAGTGGGCGGTGAAGCTTTCTTT
>TRBD1|TRBV7-3|TRBJ1-3|-|14
CASSRTGAGNTIYF
TGTGCCAGCAGCAGGACAGGGGCTGGAAACACCATATATTTT
>-|TRBV6-5|TRBJ1-5|many|13
CASSRRSNQPQHF
TGTGCCAGCAGTCGGAGAAGCAATCAGCCCCAGCATTTT
>-|TRBV6-1|TRBJ1-1|few|17
CASSELKGHRLNTEAFF
TGTGCCAGCAGTGAATTAAAAGGACACAGGTTGAACACTGAAGCTTTCTTT
>TRBD1|TRBV4-3|TRBJ2-5|-|13
CASSRDRKKTQYF
TGCGCCAGCAGCAGGGACAGAAAAAAGACCCAGTACTTC
>-|TRBV7-7|TRBJ2-1|few|18
CASSPIAATESGHHEQFF
TGTGCCAGCAGCCCCATAGCAGCGACAGAATCCGGTCATCATGAGCAGTTCTTC
>TRBD1|TRBV4-3|TRBJ1-5|-|16
CASSQDSTGGIQPQHF
TGCGCCAGCAGCCAAGATTCGACAGGGGGCATTCAGCCCCAGCATTTT
>-|TRBV29-1|TRBJ2-4|many|15
CSVEAPHVAKNIQYF
TGCAGCGTTGAAGCGCCACACGTAGCCAAAAACATTCAGTACTTC
>TRBD2|TRBV24-1|TRBJ2-2|-|16
CATSAIAGGVTGELFF
TGTGCCACCAGTGCCATAGCGGGAGGGGTCACCGGGGAGCTGTTTTTT
>TRBD1|TRBV4-3|TRBJ2-7|-|16
CASSQEPGGDIGEQYF
TGCGCCAGCAGCCAAGAGCCAGGGGGTGACATTGGCGAGCAGTACTTC
>-|TRBV7-9|TRBJ2-5|many|14
CASSSYREEETQYF
TGTGCCAGCAGCTCGTACAGGGAGGAGGAGACCCAGTACTTC
>TRBD1|TRBV7-9|TRBJ2-1|-|15
CVSTGTERMYNEQFF
TGTGTTAGCACCGGGACAGAGCGAATGTACAATGAGCAGTTCTTC
>-|TRBV4-1|TRBJ2-5|few|16
CASSHENGGLFGTQYF
TGCGCCAGCAGCCATGAAAACGGGGGACTCTTTGGGACCCAGTACTTC
>TRBD2|TRBV6-2/TRBV6-3|TRBJ2-5|-|18
CASSSGTSGSAWAETQYF
TGTGCCAGCAGTTCCGGGACTAGCGGGAGCGCATGGGCGGAGACCCAGTACTTC
>TRBD2|TRBV2|TRBJ2-1|-|15
CASSGGGGPYNEQFF
TGTGCCAGCAGTGGAGGCGGGGGGCCCTACAATGAGCAGTTCTTC